This TCR beta chain was observed in a study of T cells in Graves' hyperthyroidism and ophthalmopathy. Study at large: Upon initial diagnosis and before any treatment, peripheral blood was collected.

The study's findings and limits: Blood also held most thyroid clonotypes expanded beyond 0.001.

RNA transcripts were the template for amplifying TCR beta CDR3 regions. Using the HTBI primer set, a first-round RT-PCR was run on the TCR CDR3. MiXCR, run by TCRdb on the multiplex PCR reads, gives a single entry per CDR3 protein. The table lists nearly 600,000 distinct CDR3 sequences, 13% to 15% of them singletons. The V gene end was trimmed by 1 base and the J gene end by 2 bases; junction bases not matched to a gene: 2. The CDR3 is made up of 16 amino acids. Germline CDR1 SEHNR, CDR2 FQNEAQ (reference sequence). This clonotype has a count of ten or more. Its target is not known. Criteria for exclusion of patients were uncontrolled infection, other autoimmune disease, pregnancy or lactation.

Sequences were obtained from blood. V and J are TRBV7-9 and TRBJ2-6, with 7 bases that match TRBD1. This TCR came from a woman aged 18-35 years with Graves' ophthalmopathy. CDR3 nucleotide sequence: TGTGCCAGCAGCTTAGTCGACAGGGCTGGGGCCAACGTCCTGACTTTC. Protein: CASSLVDRAGANVLTF.